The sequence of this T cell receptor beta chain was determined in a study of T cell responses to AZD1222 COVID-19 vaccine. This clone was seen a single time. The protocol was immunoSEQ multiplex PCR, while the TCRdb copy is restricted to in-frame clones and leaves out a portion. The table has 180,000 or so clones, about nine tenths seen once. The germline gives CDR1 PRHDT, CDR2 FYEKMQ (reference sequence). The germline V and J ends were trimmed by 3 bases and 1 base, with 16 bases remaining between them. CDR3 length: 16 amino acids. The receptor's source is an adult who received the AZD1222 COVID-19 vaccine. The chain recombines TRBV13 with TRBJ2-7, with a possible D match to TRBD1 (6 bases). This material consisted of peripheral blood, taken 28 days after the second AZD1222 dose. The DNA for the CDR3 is TGTGCCAGCAGCTTTCTCGCGGACAGAAATTCCTACGAGCAGTACTTC. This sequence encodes CASSFLADRNSYEQYF.